This T cell receptor beta chain derives from a study of PD-1 blockade in classical Hodgkin lymphoma. Background on the study: Nivolumab dosing for patients was 3 mg/kg, administered intravenously every 2 weeks. Points from the study as a whole: TCR diversity at baseline was reported to be reduced in newly diagnosed patients relative to healthy donors. By cycle point C4D1, TCR diversity had risen significantly in CD4+ cells (but not CD8+ cells).

Time point defined: cycle 4 day 1 (C4D1), after 6 weeks of nivolumab. Relapse after autologous stem cell transplantation occurred in every patient, and brentuximab vedotin exposure varied. To note about this clone: No antigen is known for it.

Assay used: immunoSEQ multiplex PCR; TCRdb lists only in-frame clones, some missing. The sample carries roughly 20,000 clones, more than 80% recorded once. Between the trimmed V and J ends, which lost 6 bases and 6 bases, there was a span of 12 bases. The CDR3 contains 12 residues. Germline lookup yields CDR1 SNHLY and CDR2 FYNNEI. The specimen comprised peripheral blood mononuclear cells (PBMCs), sampled before the fourth cycle of nivolumab. This receptor was obtained from a human donor with classical Hodgkin lymphoma. The V and J genes are TRBV2 and TRBJ2-7; D is uncertain. This CDR3 is CASSSGRSEQYF. DNA for the CDR3: TGTGCCAGCAGCTCCGGAAGATCCGAGCAGTACTTC. Looking up the rest from reference TRBV2 and TRBJ2-7 gives the full variable domain: EPEVTQTPSHQVTQMGQEVILRCVPISNHLYFYWYRQILGQKVEFLVSFYNNEISEKSEIFDDQFSVERPDGSNFTLKIRSTKLEDSAMYFCASSSGRSEQYFGPGTRLTVT.